This T cell receptor beta chain is from a study of blood T cell repertoires in COVID-19. Study summary: Both acute and convalescent COVID-19 samples were obtained from the United States, Italy and Spain.

The length of the CDR3 is 16 residues. Per germline, CDR1 SGHDT and CDR2 YYEEEE. Between the trimmed V and J ends, which lost 0 bases and 5 bases, there was a span of 16 bases. Authors' processing steps: The assay estimated nucleated cells by amplifying reference gene primers. The table came from immunoSEQ multiplex PCR; TCRdb's copy has only in-frame clones and leaves some out. Clonal size and the V and J genes are those of that table, whereas D and trimming came from the DNA. The sample yields about 400,000 clones, around 87% seen once. This chain connects TRBV5-6 to TRBJ2-3; a weak D match, TRBD2 (5 bases). This receptor was taken from a human donor in a cohort sampled during active COVID-19. What was sequenced was peripheral blood. In nucleotides, the CDR3 is TGTGCCAGCAGCTTGGATTTAGGGCTAGCAGGAGATACGCAGTATTTT. Its protein is CASSLDLGLAGDTQYF.